The 32 T cell receptor beta chains presented below share a single source sample, sequenced in a study of blood T cell repertoires in COVID-19. Libraries were prepared by immunoSEQ multiplex PCR; TCRdb keeps only in-frame clonotypes and omits some of them. The sample consists of around 190,000 clones, 80% to 90% of them appearing once. Sequenced: peripheral blood. These receptors were taken from a man between 18 and 35 years old who had recovered from COVID-19.

V is TRBV2 and J is TRBJ1-2; D perhaps matches TRBD1 (5 bases). Looked up from germline, CDR1 is SNHLY and CDR2 is FYNNEI. V was clipped by 6 bases and J by 5 bases, with 13 bases between them. This CDR3 region has 13 residues. The CDR3 protein is CASSRAPLYGYTF. CDR3 DNA: TGTGCCAGCAGCAGGGCGCCCCTATATGGCTACACCTTC.

The chain combines TRBV30 with TRBJ1-2; 9 bases map to TRBD1. CDR1 and CDR2 from the germline V gene are GTSNPN and SVGIG (reference sequence). The V and J ends lost 0 bases and 10 bases, in that order; junction bases with no gene match: 12. The CDR3 length is 15 residues. This CDR3 reads CAWSVSSGQGHYYTF. CDR3 in DNA: TGTGCCTGGAGTGTGTCTTCGGGACAGGGACACTACTACACCTTC.

The J gene is TRBJ1-5, the V gene TRBV25-1, with D unclear. V was clipped by 5 bases and J by 2 bases, with 4 bases between them. The germline V gene encodes CDR1 MGHDK and CDR2 SYGVNS. The CDR3 runs to 12 residues. CDR3 sequence reads: CASSQGNQPQHF. In nucleotides, the CDR3 is TGTGCCAGCAGTCAGGGCAATCAGCCCCAGCATTTT.

The CDR3 sequence is CASSASGGTDTQYF. The CDR3 DNA reads TGTGCCAGCAGTGCTAGCGGGGGGACAGATACGCAGTATTTT. The V and J genes are TRBV2 and TRBJ2-3, with 11 bases matching TRBD2. V lost 4 bases to trimming and J lost 3 bases; unmatched junction nucleotides: 0. The CDR3 sequence is 14 residues long. Germline CDR1 and CDR2: SNHLY and FYNNEI. The entire variable domain, with the rest obtained from reference TRBV2 and TRBJ2-3, is as follows: EPEVTQTPSHQVTQMGQEVILRCVPISNHLYFYWYRQILGQKVEFLVSFYNNEISEKSEIFDDQFSVERPDGSNFTLKIRSTKLEDSAMYFCASSASGGTDTQYFGPGTRLTVL.

CDR3 in DNA: TGTGCTAGTCAGGGGGCGCTGGCTGGAAACACCATATATTTT. Residues: CASQGALAGNTIYF. The chain uses TRBV7-7 and TRBJ1-3; 8 positions agree with TRBD1. Germline CDR1 and CDR2: SSHAT and FNYEAQ (reference sequence). The CDR3 is 14 residues long.

CDR3: CASSSVGGAEEQYF. In nucleotides, the CDR3 is TGTGCCAGCAGCTCCGTCGGGGGGGCAGAAGAGCAGTACTTC. The J gene is TRBJ2-7, the V gene TRBV7-3, with TRBD2 matching 8 bases. The CDR3 is 14 residues long. The germline V gene has CDR1 SGHTA and CDR2 FQGTGA. V shed 4 bases and J 7 bases; nucleotides not matched to a gene: 9.

The chain has TRBV5-1 and TRBJ1-1; possible D gene TRBD1, 5 bases. The CDR3 covers 13 residues. V lost 3 bases and J 6 bases, leaving 12 bases between the germline ends. Germline CDR1 is SGHRS and CDR2 is YFSETQ. The CDR3: CASSWQGPPEAFF. CDR3 nucleotides: TGCGCCAGCAGCTGGCAGGGCCCTCCTGAAGCTTTCTTT.

V and J are TRBV18 and TRBJ2-1; 7 bases fit TRBD2. This CDR3 spans 16 amino acids. CDR1 is KGHSH, CDR2 LQKENI, per germline. V lost 1 base and J lost 6; bases outside the gene matches: 9. The chain's CDR3 is CASSPREGRVGNEQFF. The CDR3 DNA reads TGTGCCAGCTCACCACGGGAGGGCCGAGTCGGCAATGAGCAGTTCTTC.

This clone was detected a few times. The genes are TRBV18 and TRBJ1-5; 9 bases align to TRBD1. The germline gives CDR1 KGHSH, CDR2 LQKENI. J lost 7 bases, V lost 6 bases, and 4 bases had no gene match. CDR3 size: 13 residues. CDR3 sequence: CASSDTGGQPQHF. The CDR3 DNA reads TGTGCCAGCTCGGATACAGGGGGCCAGCCCCAGCATTTT.

V gene TRBV6-6 combines with J gene TRBJ2-7; D unresolved. CDR1 is MNHNY, CDR2 SVGAGI, per germline (reference sequence). The V gene lost 2 bases and the J gene lost 3 bases, with 11 bases spanning the gap. The CDR3 spans 14 residues. This CDR3 reads CASSYVGSDYEQYF. The CDR3 DNA follows: TGTGCCAGCAGTTACGTAGGCAGCGACTACGAGCAGTACTTC.

V and J are TRBV5-1 and TRBJ2-5; no clear D. V lost 4 bases and J lost 2, with 21 bases in between. CDR3 length equals 17 residues. Germline V gives CDR1 SGHRS, CDR2 YFSETQ. Written as DNA, the CDR3 is TGCGCCAGCAGCCAATCTTTTCTACAGATCCAGCAAGAGACCCAGTACTTC. The encoded protein is CASSQSFLQIQQETQYF. Together with reference TRBV5-1 and TRBJ2-5, the CDR3 gives the full variable domain: KAGVTQTPRYLIKTRGQQVTLSCSPISGHRSVSWYQQTPGQGLQFLFEYFSETQRNKGNFPGRFSGRQFSNSRSEMNVSTLELGDSALYLCASSQSFLQIQQETQYFGPGTRLLVL.

The V gene is TRBV19, the J gene TRBJ1-1; TRBD1 matches 9 bases. The germline V gene encodes CDR1 LNHDA and CDR2 SQIVND (reference sequence). The trim removed 7 bases at V and 6 bases at J, leaving 12 bases unmatched. The CDR3 spans 15 residues. The CDR3 loop is CASKGGQGRAAEAFF. The CDR3 bases are TGTGCCAGTAAAGGGGGACAGGGTAGGGCTGCTGAAGCTTTCTTT.

The rearrangement links TRBV24-1 to TRBJ2-1; weak D call: TRBD1 (6 bases). V was shortened by 6 bases and J by 5 bases, with 13 bases between the two germline ends. Germline V gene sequence: CDR1 KGHDR, CDR2 SFDVKD. This CDR3 comprises 14 residues. The CDR3 sequence is CATSTGSRDNEQFF. DNA for the CDR3: TGTGCCACCAGTACAGGGAGTCGCGACAATGAGCAGTTCTTC.

The chain combines TRBV29-1 with TRBJ1-1; D remains unclear. The CDR3 consists of 13 residues. Germline V gene sequence: CDR1 SQVTM, CDR2 ANQGSEA. Deletions cut 6 bases from V and 0 bases from J, with 11 bases between. The CDR3: CSVAMFMNTEAFF. DNA of the CDR3: TGCAGCGTAGCTATGTTCATGAACACTGAAGCTTTCTTT.

V is TRBV30 and J is TRBJ2-5; TRBD1 might be the D (6 bases). This CDR3 has 18 residues. The V and J ends lost 0 bases and 6 bases respectively, with 26 bases between them. Germline-derived CDR1 and CDR2 are GTSNPN and SVGIG (reference sequence). CDR3 amino acids: CAWSVSGTSPYDRQTQYF. CDR3 sequence (DNA): TGTGCCTGGAGTGTCTCCGGGACAAGTCCATATGATCGGCAGACCCAGTACTTC.

This clone is a singleton in its sample. Its ends do not fully match the called genes, so a read error is possible. The genes are TRBV7-7 and TRBJ2-1, with 7 bases matching TRBD2. CDR3 length equals 16 residues. The V gene's germline CDR1 is SSHAT and CDR2 FNYEAQ (reference sequence). This CDR3 reads CASSLAGGGSYNEQFF. CDR3 DNA sequence: TGTGCTAGCAGCTTAGCTGGGGGGGGGTCCTACAATGAGCAGTTCTTC.

This chain joins TRBV4-1 and TRBJ2-2, with D possibly TRBD2 on 6 matching bases. The V end was cut by 7 bases, the J end by 4 bases, with 16 bases between. CDR3 size: 15 residues. CDR1 and CDR2 from the germline V gene are MGHRA and YSYEKL. DNA for the CDR3: TGCGCCAGCACCCTGACCTCCGGGGGCACCGGGGAGCTGTTTTTT. Amino acid sequence: CASTLTSGGTGELFF.

The table lists this clone with a few counts. The V call is TRBV4-1, the J call TRBJ2-1; 10 nucleotides match TRBD2. Losses at the gene ends were 4 bases for V and 7 bases for J; bases not matched to a gene: 7. This CDR3 contains 15 residues. Germline V gene data show CDR1 as MGHRA and CDR2 as YSYEKL. CDR3 DNA sequence: TGCGCCAGCAGCCCCGGTCTAGCGGGGGAGAATGAGCAGTTCTTC. Protein: CASSPGLAGENEQFF.

The CDR3 DNA reads TGCGCCAGCAGCCAAGTTTGGCGGGAGAGCTCCTACGAGCAGTACTTC. Its protein is CASSQVWRESSYEQYF. The chain is built from TRBV4-3 and TRBJ2-7; 7 bases line up with TRBD2. CDR1 LGHNA and CDR2 YSLEER come from the germline V gene. This CDR3 has 16 amino acids. Trimming took 1 base from V and 0 from J; bases not matched to a gene: 6.

The rearrangement joins TRBV18 to TRBJ1-2; D is possibly TRBD1 (6 bases). Per germline, CDR1 KGHSH and CDR2 LQKENI. The CDR3 totals 12 residues. With 6 bases removed from V and 8 bases from J, the gap between germline ends came to 13 bases. The CDR3 here is CASSPGAQGYTF. Here the CDR3 DNA reads TGTGCCAGCTCTCCAGGGGCGCAAGGCTACACCTTC.

The V and J genes are TRBV4-3 and TRBJ2-3; 7 positions match TRBD2. The germline gives CDR1 LGHNA, CDR2 YSLEER. V shed 4 bases and J 0 bases; nucleotides not matched to a gene: 10. The CDR3 covers 17 residues. DNA of the CDR3: TGCGCCAGCAGCCTGACTAGCAGTCCGTATAGCACAGATACGCAGTATTTT. The encoded protein is CASSLTSSPYSTDTQYF.

The V gene is TRBV5-1, the J gene TRBJ1-5, with TRBD1 matching over 9 bases. The J segment lost 5 bases and the V segment lost 3 bases, leaving 9 bases of the junction unmatched. The CDR3 contains 16 residues. Germline lookup yields CDR1 SGHRS and CDR2 YFSETQ. CDR3 sequence (DNA): TGCGCCAGCAGCTCGGGACAGACAGGGGGGGATCAGCCCCAGCATTTT. Translation gives CASSSGQTGGDQPQHF. The variable domain in full, with the rest retrieved from reference TRBV5-1 and TRBJ1-5, is KAGVTQTPRYLIKTRGQQVTLSCSPISGHRSVSWYQQTPGQGLQFLFEYFSETQRNKGNFPGRFSGRQFSNSRSEMNVSTLELGDSALYLCASSSGQTGGDQPQHFGDGTRLSIL.

In its sample, this clone was seen once. The chain links TRBV28 to TRBJ1-5; no firm D call. Germline V CDR1 and CDR2: MDHEN, SYDVKM. The V end lost 4 bases, the J end lost 4 bases, and 8 bases lay between the germline ends. This CDR3 has 13 amino acids. The CDR3 is CASSSGLNQPQHF. The CDR3 DNA reads TGTGCCAGCAGTTCAGGTTTAAATCAGCCCCAGCATTTT.

The V gene is TRBV10-3, the J gene TRBJ2-7; TRBD1 matches at 10 bases. The length of the CDR3 is 14 residues. With V trimmed by 6 bases and J by 7 bases, 9 bases remained unmatched. The germline gives CDR1 ENHRY, CDR2 SYGVKD. CDR3 sequence (DNA): TGTGCCATCAGAGCGGGACAGGGGTGGAATGAGCAGTACTTC. This gives the protein CAIRAGQGWNEQYF.

Only one count was recorded for this clone. As DNA, the CDR3 is TGTGCCAGCAGCTTCGCAGGGGATGGCTACACCTTC. Translated: CASSFAGDGYTF. This chain connects TRBV7-2 to TRBJ1-2; perhaps TRBD1 as D (6 bases). Germline CDR1 is SGHTA and CDR2 is FQGNSA. CDR3 size: 12 residues. V was cut by 3 bases and J by 6 bases, with 8 bases left in between.

The rearrangement joins TRBV20-1 to TRBJ1-1; D unclear. This CDR3 is 10 amino acids long. Trimming took 3 bases from V and 14 from J, leaving 13 bases between them. The germline CDR1 and CDR2 sequences are DFQATT and SNEGSKA (reference sequence). In nucleotides, the CDR3 is TGCAGTGCTAGTGGACTGAAATCCTTCTTT. Translating gives CSASGLKSFF.

The chain uses TRBV6-4 and TRBJ1-2; D ambiguous. The CDR3 consists of 17 residues. In germline, CDR1 is MRHNA, CDR2 SNTAGT. The V and J ends lost 3 bases and 5 bases respectively, with 22 bases between them. This CDR3 is CASSEESVKPGKYGYTF. Here the CDR3 DNA reads TGTGCCAGCAGTGAAGAGAGTGTGAAGCCCGGGAAATATGGCTACACCTTC.

V usage is TRBV15 and J usage is TRBJ2-4; D possibly corresponds to TRBD1 (6 bases). The germline gives CDR1 LNHNV, CDR2 YYDKDF (reference sequence). This CDR3 spans 16 amino acids. Between the trimmed V and J ends, which lost 4 bases and 0 bases, there was a span of 13 bases. In DNA form, the CDR3 reads TGTGCCACCAGCACGACAGGACCACTAGCCAAAAACATTCAGTACTTC. Amino acid sequence: CATSTTGPLAKNIQYF.

This clone came up once. The rearrangement links TRBV4-1 to TRBJ2-1, with TRBD2 identical over 12 bases. CDR1 MGHRA and CDR2 YSYEKL come from the germline V gene. The CDR3 contains 16 residues. V lost 0 bases to trimming and J lost 10 bases; unmatched junction nucleotides: 7. CDR3 DNA: TGCGCCAGCAGCCAAGAAAGGCTAGCGGGAGGGAAAGAGCAGTTCTTC. Translated, it gives CASSQERLAGGKEQFF.

This chain joins TRBV24-1 and TRBJ2-1, with 9 positions matching TRBD1. The J segment lost 6 bases and the V segment lost 5 bases, leaving 10 bases of the junction unmatched. The CDR3 is 16 residues long. The V gene's germline CDR1 is KGHDR and CDR2 SFDVKD. Here the CDR3 reads CATSAPDRGGGNEQFF. In DNA, the CDR3 is TGTGCCACCAGTGCCCCGGACAGGGGTGGGGGCAATGAGCAGTTCTTC.

The sample holds one count of this clone. CDR3 coding DNA: TGTGCCAGCAGGTACACTACCAGCTCCTACGAGCAGTACTTC. This encodes CASRYTTSSYEQYF. The chain carries TRBV6-5 and TRBJ2-7; D is ambiguous. This CDR3 is built from 14 residues. CDR1 and CDR2 from the germline V gene are MNHEY and SVGAGI. The V gene lost 6 bases and the J gene lost 0 bases, with 12 bases spanning the gap.

The rearrangement links TRBV14 to TRBJ2-7; 11 bases align to TRBD1. Germline lookup yields CDR1 SGHDN and CDR2 FVKESK. CDR3 size: 18 residues. V lost 2 bases, J lost 0 bases, and 9 bases stayed unmatched. The CDR3 loop is CASSQRILGTGGSYEQYF. For the CDR3, the DNA is TGTGCCAGCAGCCAAAGAATCCTCGGGACAGGGGGCTCCTACGAGCAGTACTTC.